The source of this T cell receptor (beta chain) is a study of T-cell reconstitution after alpha-beta-depleted transplantation in children. Broader study findings: Newly made T cells mostly supplied T-cell counts and diversity one year after transplant. About two months after transplant, alpha-beta T cells reportedly came from several hundred expanded graft clones. From surviving recipient T cells and thymic progenitors came the high day-60 TCRbeta diversity observed in some patients.

This clonotype was detected only a few times. Its antigen is not identified. Preparation of the TCRbeta library involved a method that used unique molecular identifiers. TCRdb used MiXCR to reprocess the PCR reads, holding one entry per CDR3 protein. The sample contains approximately 800,000 distinct CDR3 sequences, roughly 15% of which appear only once. CDR1 is MDHEN and CDR2 is SYDVKM in the germline V gene. CDR3 length: 15 residues. V gave up 4 bases and J gave up 0 bases, with 13 bases separating them. This receptor was taken from a male patient between 5 and 17 years old who had a stem cell transplant for acute lymphoblastic leukemia, so the T cells may come from the graft donor. The gene calls are TRBV28 and TRBJ2-7, with D possibly matching TRBD2 (6 bases). Sequencing used PBMCs, mostly from graft donor cells, obtained 360 days after TCRalphabeta/CD19-depleted stem cell transplant. The CDR3 coding sequence is TGTGCCAGCAGTTACGCTGGCGGGGCCTCCTACGAGCAGTACTTC. Translation: CASSYAGGASYEQYF.